A single sample gave rise to the 19 T cell receptor beta chains below, sequenced in a study of blood T cell repertoires in COVID-19. Measured with immunoSEQ multiplex PCR; TCRdb has only the in-frame clones, and not every one. Of 60,000 or so clones listed, 80% to 85% are singletons. The sequenced sample was peripheral blood. These receptors all stem from a woman over 75 with acute or convalescent COVID-19.

The rearrangement links TRBV5-1 to TRBJ1-4; 7 positions agree with TRBD1. J lost 8 bases, V lost 0 bases, and 7 bases had no gene match. The CDR3 consists of 15 residues. CDR1 is SGHRS and CDR2 is YFSETQ in the germline V gene. The CDR3 sequence: CASSLAIGGREKLFF. CDR3 DNA sequence: TGCGCCAGCAGCTTGGCCATAGGGGGCAGGGAAAAACTGTTTTTT.

This clone was seen just once. The chain employs TRBV24-1 and TRBJ1-1; no definite D call. Germline-derived CDR1 and CDR2 are KGHDR and SFDVKD. The CDR3 is made up of 12 amino acids. The germline V and J ends were trimmed by 7 bases and 7 bases, with 12 bases remaining between them. In nucleotides, the CDR3 is TGTGCCACCAGGGAAAGCGACGGTGAAGCTTTCTTT. Translating gives CATRESDGEAFF.

The chain employs TRBV30 and TRBJ1-3, with 9 nucleotides matching TRBD1. The germline V gene encodes CDR1 GTSNPN and CDR2 SVGIG (reference sequence). V shed 0 bases, J shed 0 bases, and the junction held 6 bases outside the gene matches. This CDR3 region has 17 residues. As DNA, the CDR3 is TGTGCCTGGAGTGTACAGGACAGGGGCTTCTCTGGAAACACCATATATTTT. It specifies CAWSVQDRGFSGNTIYF.

The CDR3 DNA is TGTGCCAGCAGTAGGGGAGGTCAGCCCCAGCATTTT. It codes for CASSRGGQPQHF. This chain uses TRBV6-2 or TRBV6-3 with TRBJ1-5; possibly TRBD1 for D (5 bases). CDR1 and CDR2 (germline): MNHEY, SVGEGT. The CDR3 contains 12 residues. V lost 5 bases, J lost 6 bases, and 8 bases lay in between.

This chain connects TRBV14 to TRBJ2-1; 7 bases fit TRBD2. The CDR3 is 16 amino acids. CDR1 is SGHDN, CDR2 FVKESK, per germline. Trimming cost V 1 base and J 5 bases; bases outside gene matches: 8. The CDR3 spells CASSQALGGLDNEQFF. The CDR3 DNA reads TGTGCCAGCAGCCAAGCTCTGGGAGGGTTGGACAATGAGCAGTTCTTC.

This clone was seen a few times. The chain combines TRBV7-2 with TRBJ1-1; D unclear. The V gene lost 2 bases and the J gene lost 4 bases, with 11 bases spanning the gap. The CDR3 is 14 residues long. Per germline, CDR1 SGHTA and CDR2 FQGNSA. DNA of the CDR3: TGTGCCAGCAGCTTACTGGCTCGGGGCACTGAAGCTTTCTTT. This sequence encodes CASSLLARGTEAFF.

This chain links TRBV7-9 with TRBJ2-7, with TRBD1 matching 8 bases. V gave up 5 bases and J gave up 2 bases; unmatched junction bases: 8. The CDR3 runs to 15 residues. Germline V gives CDR1 SEHNR, CDR2 FQNEAQ (reference sequence). CDR3 region: CASSPTTGETYEQYF. The CDR3 nucleotides read TGTGCCAGCAGCCCCACGACAGGGGAAACCTACGAGCAGTACTTC.

The chain combines TRBV11-3 with TRBJ2-5; possible D gene TRBD1, 6 bases. The CDR3 runs to 14 residues. V lost 1 base and J 4 bases, leaving 10 bases between the germline ends. Germline assignment: CDR1 SGHNT and CDR2 YENEEA. CDR3 region: CASSLGQQGETQYF. For the CDR3, the DNA is TGTGCCAGCAGCTTAGGTCAACAGGGAGAGACCCAGTACTTC.

The V gene is TRBV5-1, the J gene TRBJ1-2; 11 bases align to TRBD1. The J segment lost 5 bases and the V segment lost 3 bases, leaving 6 bases of the junction unmatched. Looked up from germline, CDR1 is SGHRS and CDR2 is YFSETQ. The CDR3 has 15 amino acids. CDR3 DNA sequence: TGCGCCAGCAGCTGGGGACAGGGGGATAGTTATGGCTACACCTTC. Translating gives CASSWGQGDSYGYTF.

The chain is built from TRBV25-1 and TRBJ1-6, with unresolved D. The CDR3 length is 14 residues. V was clipped by 3 bases and J by 10 bases, with 13 bases between them. Germline lookup yields CDR1 MGHDK and CDR2 SYGVNS. The DNA of the CDR3 is TGTGCCAGCAGTGACCACAGTATATTGTCACCCCTCCACTTT. Its protein product is CASSDHSILSPLHF. The whole variable domain, remainder taken from reference TRBV25-1 and TRBJ1-6, is EADIYQTPRYLVIGTGKKITLECSQTMGHDKMYWYQQDPGMELHLIHYSYGVNSTEKGDLSSESTVSRIRTEHFPLTLESARPSHTSQYLCASSDHSILSPLHFGNGTRLTVT.

The chain has TRBV6-5 and TRBJ1-3, with D possibly TRBD1 on 5 matching bases. The CDR3 sequence is 13 residues long. Germline-derived CDR1 and CDR2 are MNHEY and SVGAGI. The germline V and J ends were trimmed by 8 bases and 4 bases, with 12 bases remaining between them. In nucleotides, the CDR3 is TGTGCCAGCCTAGGGGCAGCCGGAAACACCATATATTTT. Translation: CASLGAAGNTIYF.

The CDR3 spells CASSIKDSHNGYTF. CDR3 coding DNA: TGTGCCAGTAGTATCAAGGACAGTCACAATGGCTACACCTTC. The V call is TRBV19, the J call TRBJ1-2; D possibly corresponds to TRBD1 (6 bases). Trimming shortened V by 3 bases and J by 6 bases, and 14 bases separated the two germline ends. The length of the CDR3 is 14 residues. CDR1 and CDR2 from the germline V gene are LNHDA and SQIVND (reference sequence).

V and J are TRBV6-5 and TRBJ2-7; D is possibly TRBD1 (5 bases). The V gene lost 10 bases and the J gene lost 3 bases, with 13 bases spanning the gap. Germline lookup yields CDR1 MNHEY and CDR2 SVGAGI. The CDR3 consists of 12 residues. CDR3 sequence reads: CATRQGYYEQYF. CDR3 sequence (DNA): TGTGCCACCCGGCAGGGCTACTACGAGCAGTACTTC.

The CDR3 DNA sequence: TGTGCCAGCAGAGCTCTGGAGACCCAGTACTTC. It encodes CASRALETQYF. This sequence joins TRBV2 and TRBJ2-5; unclear D gene. The CDR3 length is 11 residues. V lost 6 bases, J lost 5 bases, and 7 bases lay in between. Germline V gene lookup returns CDR1 SNHLY and CDR2 FYNNEI.

The genes are TRBV12-5 and TRBJ2-1, with TRBD2 matching 11 bases. The CDR3 loop spans 17 amino acids. Unmatched junction bases numbered 8, after V lost 2 bases and J lost 5 bases. Germline V gives CDR1 LGHNT, CDR2 FRNRAP. The chain's CDR3 is CASGLSSLAGDHNEQFF. The CDR3 DNA reads TGTGCTAGTGGTTTGTCCTCACTAGCGGGGGATCACAATGAGCAGTTCTTC.

This clone appeared once. The chain carries TRBV29-1 and TRBJ1-2, with D unclear. Trimming removed 4 bases from V and 2 bases from J, with 11 bases in between. Germline V gives CDR1 SQVTM, CDR2 ANQGSEA. The CDR3 has 13 amino acids. CDR3 in DNA: TGCAGCGTTGCTATGCAGGCGAACTATGGCTACACCTTC. Protein sequence: CSVAMQANYGYTF.

The chain uses TRBV10-3 and TRBJ1-1, with D possibly TRBD1 on 6 matching bases. CDR3 size: 14 residues. The V gene's germline CDR1 is ENHRY and CDR2 SYGVKD. V was shortened by 6 bases and J by 3 bases, with 14 bases between the two germline ends. The CDR3: CAIRKQGLDTEAFF. For the CDR3, the DNA is TGTGCCATCAGAAAACAGGGCCTGGACACTGAAGCTTTCTTT.

V and J are TRBV7-8 and TRBJ2-2; TRBD1 is a possible D gene (7 bases). The V end was cut by 5 bases, the J end by 3 bases, with 19 bases between. The CDR3 runs to 17 residues. CDR1 is SGHVS and CDR2 is FQNEAQ in the germline V gene. CDR3 nucleotide sequence: TGTGCCAGCAGCCCCCTCGGAGGGGGCAGGGACACCGGGGAGCTGTTTTTT. It codes for CASSPLGGGRDTGELFF.

This clone was picked up a small number of times. V gene TRBV25-1 combines with J gene TRBJ1-1, with a possible D match to TRBD1 (6 bases). Germline CDR1 MGHDK, CDR2 SYGVNS. The CDR3 is made up of 14 amino acids. V lost 8 bases and J 0 bases, leaving 13 bases between the germline ends. CDR3 DNA: TGTGCCAGCCAAGACAGGTTCCTGAACACTGAAGCTTTCTTT. Translation: CASQDRFLNTEAFF.